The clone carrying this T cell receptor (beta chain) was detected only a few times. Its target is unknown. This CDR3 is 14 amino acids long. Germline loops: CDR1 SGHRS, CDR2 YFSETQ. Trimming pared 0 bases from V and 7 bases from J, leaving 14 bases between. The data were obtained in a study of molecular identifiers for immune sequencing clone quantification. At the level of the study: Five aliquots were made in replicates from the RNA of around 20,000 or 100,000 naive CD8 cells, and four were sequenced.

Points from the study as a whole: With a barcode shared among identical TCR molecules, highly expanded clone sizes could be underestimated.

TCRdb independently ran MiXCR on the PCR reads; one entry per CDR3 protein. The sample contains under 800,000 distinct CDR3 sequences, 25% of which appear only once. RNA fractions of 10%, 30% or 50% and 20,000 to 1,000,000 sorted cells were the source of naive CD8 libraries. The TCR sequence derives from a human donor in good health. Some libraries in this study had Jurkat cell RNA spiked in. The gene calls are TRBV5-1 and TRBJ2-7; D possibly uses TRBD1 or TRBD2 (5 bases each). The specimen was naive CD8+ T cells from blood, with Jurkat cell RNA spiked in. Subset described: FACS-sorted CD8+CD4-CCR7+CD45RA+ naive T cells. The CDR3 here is CASSLDLGVTEQYF. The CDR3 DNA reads TGCGCCAGCAGCTTGGACTTGGGGGTTACGGAGCAGTACTTC. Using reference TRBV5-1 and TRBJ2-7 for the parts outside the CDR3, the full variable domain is KAGVTQTPRYLIKTRGQQVTLSCSPISGHRSVSWYQQTPGQGLQFLFEYFSETQRNKGNFPGRFSGRQFSNSRSEMNVSTLELGDSALYLCASSLDLGVTEQYFGPGTRLTVT.